Described below is a single T cell receptor beta chain sequence and its context. The specificity of this receptor is unknown. No per-base quality is available; no much larger clone lies one base away. The study deep-sequenced TCR repertoires of sorted CD4+ and CD8+ blood T cells from severe aplastic anemia patients and healthy subjects. Ficoll-Paque density gradient centrifugation was used to isolate peripheral blood mononuclear cells. Before DNA was extracted, CD4+ and CD8+ T cells were sorted using either FACS or magnetic beads. This entry is derived from a study of CD8+CD57+ T cells in acquired aplastic anemia (dated by TCRdb to between 2018 and 2020). As for the study more broadly: A mean of approximately 3 ug of DNA, ranging from roughly 0.18 to 30 ug, was extracted from sorted CD4+ and CD8+ cells. For healthy donor samples, the average read count was about 10 million for CD4+ cells and 11 million to 14 million for CD8+ cells.

CDR1 and CDR2, looked up from the germline V gene, are SQVTM and ANQGSEA. The CDR3 starts with the cysteine, ends with the phenylalanine, and has 13 residues. Only CDR3 DNA remains: 39 bases, in frame from the first base. For this chain, trimming is 6 bases at the V end and 5 bases at the J end, and the number of junction bases without a gene match is 9. TCR beta VDJ combination and CDR3 sequence profiling used genomic DNA as the template. An Illumina HiSeq 2000 was the platform used for TCR repertoire sequencing. As for the original processing: TRBV/TRBJ rearrangement plots, CDR3 size and DJ length profiles, and Simpson's diversity index were used to evaluate the repertoires. The immunodominant clone was defined as the most abundant DNA sequence in deep sequencing data. CDR3 amino acid sequences were screened for sharing across subjects and were compared with published repertoires and the VDJdb database. TCRdb handled the public reads itself, with Q25 trimming in fastp and clone calling in MiXCR, and kept productive beta chains. Each entry is one CDR3 protein sequence, shown with its most common DNA and genes. The V and J calls were determined by TCRdb, not by the authors. The sample table lists 50,000 to 70,000 distinct CDR3 sequences, 50% to 70% of them with a count of one. 2% to 2.5% of the sample rests with the top ten.

The investigation overall reported the following: Fewer than 30 CD8+ CDR3 sequences were found in both patients and controls but appeared to be highly expressed in patients and within the immunodominant clones of the patients. Between patients and healthy controls, no significant difference in CD8+ Simpson's diversity was found (P=0.060).

The chain is encoded by TRBV29-1 joined to TRBJ1-1, with TRBD1 identical over 7 junction bases. This sequence originates from a human donor in good health, serving as a control. What was sequenced was sorted CD4+, CD8+, or CD8+CD57+ T cells (not recorded which) from PBMCs. CDR3 region: CSVLQTGRTEAFF. The sequenced DNA: TGCAGCGTCCTCCAGACAGGGCGGACTGAAGCTTTCTTT.